One sample yielded the 14 T cell receptor beta chains listed below, sequenced in a study of Graves' ophthalmopathy and Graves' hyperthyroidism. CDR3 regions of TCR beta were amplified from RNA transcripts. Second-round multiplex PCR came after first-round RT-PCR with HTBI primers. Via MiXCR, TCRdb re-called the multiplex PCR reads, giving one row per CDR3 protein. The sample shows 400,000 or so distinct CDR3 sequences, 17% of them seen only once. The material sequenced was peripheral blood. Every receptor here comes from an adult woman with stable Graves' hyperthyroidism.

This clonotype has a count of ten or more. The chain combines TRBV20-1 with TRBJ2-5; 9 nucleotides match TRBD2. CDR3 size: 13 residues. V gave up 1 base and J gave up 5 bases; unmatched junction bases: 2. CDR1 and CDR2 from the germline V gene are DFQATT and SNEGSKA (reference sequence). CDR3 nucleotide sequence: TGCAGTGCTAGAGGGAGCGGGAGGGAGACCCAGTACTTC. Protein sequence: CSARGSGRETQYF.

This clonotype was observed at least ten times. The V gene is TRBV7-2, the J gene TRBJ2-7, with 8 bases lining up with TRBD1. The trim removed 0 bases at V and 6 bases at J, leaving 4 bases unmatched. Germline loops: CDR1 SGHTA, CDR2 FQGNSA. The CDR3 has 14 amino acids. CDR3 protein: CASSLAGQGGEQYF. CDR3 in DNA: TGTGCCAGCAGCTTAGCAGGACAGGGTGGCGAGCAGTACTTC.

The chain links TRBV13 to TRBJ2-4; D unresolved. CDR3 length: 14 amino acids. Germline values: CDR1 PRHDT, CDR2 FYEKMQ (reference sequence). V lost 5 bases and J lost 6, with 14 bases in between. In DNA form, the CDR3 reads TGTGCCAGCAGCCTTAGTTGGCTTGGAAACATTCAGTACTTC. As protein: CASSLSWLGNIQYF.

The sample holds a few counts of this clonotype. This may be a read error: a much more frequent sequence differs by one nucleotide. The V and J genes are TRBV10-3 and TRBJ2-2, with unresolved D. CDR3 length: 12 residues. Germline-derived CDR1 and CDR2 are ENHRY and SYGVKD. Trimming stripped 6 bases from V and 1 base from J, with 3 bases between. The CDR3 here is CAIRRNTGELFF. The CDR3 DNA follows: TGTGCCATCAGGAGGAACACCGGGGAGCTGTTTTTT.

This clonotype occurred many times. This sequence joins TRBV20-1 and TRBJ2-7; D is possibly TRBD1 (5 bases). Deletions cut 4 bases from V and 4 bases from J, with 17 bases between. This CDR3 spans 14 amino acids. CDR1 and CDR2 (germline): DFQATT, SNEGSKA (reference sequence). The CDR3 DNA reads TGCAGTGCTAACGAGGACATGGCTGGGTACGAGCAGTACTTC. Amino acids: CSANEDMAGYEQYF.

The chain uses TRBV20-1 and TRBJ1-4; no clear D. Trimming stripped 5 bases from V and 0 bases from J, with 10 bases between. The germline CDR1 and CDR2 sequences are DFQATT and SNEGSKA (reference sequence). The CDR3 consists of 14 residues. The DNA of the CDR3 is TGCAGTGCTGCTGACGGGACAACTAATGAAAAACTGTTTTTT. As protein: CSAADGTTNEKLFF.

The chain links TRBV15 to TRBJ1-2; D not resolved. Trimming left V 4 bases short and J 0 bases short, with 9 bases between. Germline V CDR1 and CDR2: LNHNV, YYDKDF (reference sequence). CDR3 length: 14 residues. CDR3: CATSTSPANYGYTF. The CDR3 DNA sequence: TGTGCCACCAGCACCTCGCCAGCTAACTATGGCTACACCTTC.

This clonotype was detected many times. This chain uses TRBV15 with TRBJ1-2; D perhaps matches TRBD1 (6 bases). Trimming took 1 base from V and 3 from J, leaving 12 bases between them. Germline V gives CDR1 LNHNV, CDR2 YYDKDF (reference sequence). The CDR3 loop spans 15 amino acids. In DNA form, the CDR3 reads TGTGCCACCAGCAGAGTTGCAGGGGTTGACTATGGCTACACCTTC. Protein product: CATSRVAGVDYGYTF.

The chain uses TRBV25-1 and TRBJ2-5; D not resolved. The CDR3 runs to 15 residues. V lost 3 bases and J 1 base, leaving 12 bases between the germline ends. CDR1 and CDR2 from the germline V gene are MGHDK and SYGVNS. The CDR3 sequence: CASSDRGNLQETQYF. The CDR3 DNA is TGTGCCAGCAGTGACCGTGGAAACCTCCAAGAGACCCAGTACTTC.

At least ten counts were recorded for this clonotype. CDR3 sequence reads: CAISDRGGETQYF. As DNA, the CDR3 is TGTGCCATCAGTGACAGGGGAGGAGAGACCCAGTACTTC. V gene TRBV10-3 combines with J gene TRBJ2-5; D is tentatively TRBD1 or TRBD2 (6 bases each). The CDR3 totals 13 residues. Germline CDR1 ENHRY, CDR2 SYGVKD. V was trimmed by 3 bases and J by 4 bases, leaving 9 bases between them.

This clonotype was found many times. The chain uses TRBV15 and TRBJ1-5, with unresolved D. The CDR3 spans 13 residues. Deletions cut 3 bases from V and 1 base from J, with 4 bases between. Per the germline V gene, CDR1 is LNHNV and CDR2 is YYDKDF (reference sequence). CDR3 residues: CATSSASNQPQHF. The CDR3 DNA reads as TGTGCCACCAGCAGCGCCAGCAATCAGCCCCAGCATTTT.

The chain links TRBV6-1 to TRBJ1-6; no reliable D call. This CDR3 is 16 amino acids long. Trimming left V 6 bases short and J 7 bases short, with 19 bases between. Germline lookup yields CDR1 MNHNS and CDR2 SASEGT. CDR3 sequence reads: CASSFVTLSQNSPLHF. The CDR3 DNA sequence: TGTGCCAGCAGCTTTGTGACTCTATCCCAAAATTCACCCCTCCACTTT.

This clonotype occurred a few times. This may be a read error, as it is one base from a much larger clone. The genes are TRBV12-3 or TRBV12-4 and TRBJ2-5; D call uncertain. CDR3 length: 13 amino acids. In DNA, the CDR3 is TGTGCCAGCAGTTTAGACAGAAAAGAGACCAAGTACTTC. It translates to CASSLDRKETKYF.

This clonotype was observed a few times. The junction shows a germline mismatch at one end, possibly a read error. This chain's CDR3 is CASSLNVGASAF. The CDR3 nucleotides are TGTGCCAGCAGTTTAAATGTAGGGGCCTCAGCTTTC. This chain joins TRBV28 and TRBJ2-7; tentatively, D is TRBD1 (5 bases). Germline lookup yields CDR1 MDHEN and CDR2 SYDVKM. The CDR3 runs to 12 residues. The whole variable domain, filled in from reference TRBV28 and TRBJ2-7, reads DVKVTQSSRYLVKRTGEKVFLECVQDMDHENMFWYRQDPGLGLRLIYFSYDVKMKEKGDIPEGYSVSREKKERFSLILESASTNQTSMYLCASSLNVGASAFGPGTRLTVT.